These 22 T cell receptor beta chains came from one sample sequenced in a study of blood T cell repertoires in COVID-19. Sequencing was performed with immunoSEQ multiplex PCR; in TCRdb, only in-frame clones are kept and a portion is missing. The sample shows 250,000 to 300,000 clones, roughly nine tenths of them seen only once. The specimen sequenced was peripheral blood. Source of these receptors: a woman in her twenties or thirties with COVID-19, enrolled during active disease.

The J gene is TRBJ2-7, the V gene TRBV28, with 10 bases aligning to TRBD2. CDR3 length: 14 residues. V shed 10 bases and J 4 bases; nucleotides not matched to a gene: 10. CDR1 is MDHEN and CDR2 is SYDVKM in the germline V gene. CDR3 DNA: TGTGCCACCACACTAGCGGGGAGCCCGTACGAGCAGTACTTC. This gives the protein CATTLAGSPYEQYF.

V usage is TRBV7-8 and J usage is TRBJ1-1; D is unresolved. CDR1 and CDR2 from the germline V gene are SGHVS and FQNEAQ. There are 14 residues in the CDR3. Trimming pared 2 bases from V and 5 bases from J, leaving 12 bases between. CDR3 residues: CASSLYPGGTEAFF. CDR3 in DNA: TGTGCCAGCAGCTTATATCCGGGAGGGACTGAAGCTTTCTTT.

Remarks on this clone: Other DNA sequences in the sample encode the same CDR3. V gene TRBV4-2 combines with J gene TRBJ1-6; D call uncertain. The V gene's germline CDR1 is LGHNA and CDR2 YNFKEQ. The CDR3 has 13 amino acids. V was shortened by 3 bases and J by 4 bases, with 4 bases between the two germline ends. In nucleotides, the CDR3 is TGTGCCAGCAGCCAGGCTTATAATTCACCCCTCCACTTT. This translates into CASSQAYNSPLHF.

The table lists this clone with a count of one. J is TRBJ1-5 and V is TRBV28; D unclear. Germline V gene data show CDR1 as MDHEN and CDR2 as SYDVKM. CDR3 size: 15 residues. V dropped 8 bases and J dropped 0 bases, with 14 bases sitting between them. Here the CDR3 reads CASSPLLRSNQPQHF. Here the CDR3 DNA reads TGTGCCAGCTCCCCCCTCCTCCGTAGCAATCAGCCCCAGCATTTT.

The chain combines TRBV27 with TRBJ1-1; tentative D call: TRBD1 (6 bases). V lost 5 bases, J lost 3 bases, and 16 bases lay in between. Germline CDR1 and CDR2: MNHEY and SMNVEV (reference sequence). The CDR3 is made up of 15 amino acids. The CDR3 is CASSTQQGEDTEAFF. The CDR3 nucleotides are TGTGCCAGCAGTACGCAACAGGGAGAGGACACTGAAGCTTTCTTT.

V is TRBV6-4 and J is TRBJ2-3; TRBD2 matches at 15 bases. The V gene's germline CDR1 is MRHNA and CDR2 SNTAGT. The CDR3 contains 16 residues. With 0 bases clipped from V and 8 bases from J, the junction kept 3 bases outside the gene matches. The CDR3 reads CASSDSGLAGGSTQYF. CDR3 coding DNA: TGTGCCAGCAGTGACTCGGGACTAGCGGGGGGTAGTACGCAGTATTTT.

The V gene is TRBV3-1 (or the pseudogene TRBV3-2), the J gene TRBJ2-3; D gene uncertain. Trimming took 4 bases from V and 2 from J, leaving 7 bases between them. This CDR3 contains 13 residues. In germline, CDR1 is LGHDT, CDR2 YNNKEL (reference sequence). CDR3 bases: TGTGCCAGCAGCCTCCAATCCACAGATACGCAGTATTTT. Protein product: CASSLQSTDTQYF.

This sequence joins TRBV5-5 and TRBJ2-5; a weak D match, TRBD1 (6 bases). Deletions cut 6 bases from V and 5 bases from J, with 20 bases between. Germline assignment: CDR1 SGHKS and CDR2 YYEKEE (reference sequence). The CDR3 has 15 amino acids. The CDR3 loop reads CASTLGVGGRETQYF. The CDR3 DNA reads TGTGCCAGCACCCTGGGGGTAGGGGGTAGGGAGACCCAGTACTTC.

The J gene is TRBJ2-7, the V gene TRBV10-1; no clear D. Germline V lookup: CDR1 WNHNN, CDR2 SYGVQD (reference sequence). The V and J ends lost 7 bases and 2 bases respectively, with 9 bases between them. CDR3 length: 12 amino acids. DNA of the CDR3: TGCGCCAGCACCAACACCGCCTACGAGCAGTACTTC. This gives the protein CASTNTAYEQYF.

The CDR3 DNA sequence: TGTGCCAGCAGTGAAGCGGGCATTGAGTGGGGCACGCAGTATTTT. As protein: CASSEAGIEWGTQYF. The genes are TRBV2 and TRBJ2-3; TRBD1 is a possible D gene (5 bases). The CDR3 loop spans 15 amino acids. Germline-derived CDR1 and CDR2 are SNHLY and FYNNEI. Trimming pared 0 bases from V and 9 bases from J, leaving 16 bases between.

The CDR3 region is CASSPSRGLGETQYF. In nucleotides, the CDR3 is TGTGCCAGCAGCCCCTCCAGGGGGCTAGGGGAGACCCAGTACTTC. The V and J genes are TRBV3-1 (or the pseudogene TRBV3-2) and TRBJ2-5; 8 nucleotides agree with TRBD1. J lost 5 bases, V lost 4 bases, and 9 bases had no gene match. The CDR3 length is 15 residues. Per germline, CDR1 LGHDT and CDR2 YNNKEL (reference sequence).

The chain recombines TRBV6-5 with TRBJ2-2; 10 nucleotides align to TRBD2. The CDR3 has 14 residues. V lost 7 bases and J lost 5; bases outside the gene matches: 4. Germline loops: CDR1 MNHEY, CDR2 SVGAGI. As DNA, the CDR3 is TGTGCCAGCACCTGGACTAGCGGTACCGGGGAGCTGTTTTTT. Translated, it gives CASTWTSGTGELFF.

The V gene is TRBV7-9, the J gene TRBJ2-5; 8 bases line up with TRBD1. The germline gives CDR1 SEHNR, CDR2 FQNEAQ (reference sequence). The V and J ends lost 6 bases and 4 bases, in that order; junction bases with no gene match: 10. The CDR3 contains 15 residues. The CDR3 nucleotides are TGTGCCAGCAGAGTCAACAGGGGGTCGGGAGAGACCCAGTACTTC. Translated, it gives CASRVNRGSGETQYF.

This clone was recorded a few times. In DNA form, the CDR3 reads TGCAGCGTTGCGACAGGGGGGTCCTACGAGCAGTACTTC. Translating gives CSVATGGSYEQYF. The chain links TRBV29-1 to TRBJ2-7; 9 bases map to TRBD1. This CDR3 is built from 13 residues. Germline trimming cut 4 bases from V and 1 base from J; bases unmatched to any gene: 2. The V gene's germline CDR1 is SQVTM and CDR2 ANQGSEA.

The gene calls are TRBV3-1 (or the pseudogene TRBV3-2) and TRBJ1-1; perhaps TRBD1 as D (5 bases). This CDR3 has 15 residues. Germline-derived CDR1 and CDR2 are LGHDT and YNNKEL (reference sequence). V was cut by 4 bases and J by 7 bases, with 19 bases left in between. DNA for the CDR3: TGTGCCAGCAGCCGGGTTGGGGCAGATTTTGATGAAGCTTTCTTT. It codes for CASSRVGADFDEAFF.

This clone was found a few times. This chain joins TRBV12-3 or TRBV12-4 and TRBJ1-1; 9 positions match TRBD1. V shed 5 bases, J shed 6 bases, and the junction held 4 bases outside the gene matches. The CDR3 runs to 13 residues. CDR3 sequence: CASSRTGDPEAFF. The CDR3, as DNA: TGTGCCAGCAGTAGGACAGGGGATCCTGAAGCTTTCTTT.

The genes are TRBV5-4 and TRBJ1-1; 7 nucleotides line up with TRBD1. The CDR3 length is 15 residues. Germline CDR1 is SGHNT and CDR2 is YYREEE (reference sequence). J was trimmed by 0 bases and V by 5 bases; bases with no gene match: 7. In DNA form, the CDR3 reads TGTGCCAGCAGTCACCTGGGACAGTTGAACACTGAAGCTTTCTTT. The encoded protein is CASSHLGQLNTEAFF.

The rearrangement uses TRBV6-5 and TRBJ2-3; D is unresolved. This CDR3 is built from 15 residues. The germline CDR1 and CDR2 sequences are MNHEY and SVGAGI. Trimming took off 2 bases at V and 0 bases at J, with 9 bases between the two ends. The CDR3 DNA is TGTGCCAGCAGTTACGGGTGGGCCAGCACAGATACGCAGTATTTT. Protein product: CASSYGWASTDTQYF.

The chain couples TRBV28 to TRBJ2-3; weak D call: TRBD2 (6 bases). CDR1 and CDR2 from the germline V gene are MDHEN and SYDVKM. The CDR3 has 14 amino acids. Trimming removed 4 bases from V and 0 bases from J, with 8 bases in between. CDR3 protein: CASSSGASTDTQYF. CDR3 nucleotide sequence: TGTGCCAGCAGTTCGGGAGCTAGCACAGATACGCAGTATTTT.

The V call is TRBV10-2, the J call TRBJ2-1; D is undetermined. CDR1 is WSHSY and CDR2 is SAAADI in the germline V gene. Trimming cost V 11 bases and J 4 bases, with 12 bases left between them. This CDR3 is 12 amino acids long. The CDR3 nucleotides read TGCGCCGCGGCACCGGTTTACAATGAGCAGTTCTTC. Translating gives CAAAPVYNEQFF.

The chain is built from TRBV4-1 and TRBJ2-1, with D tentatively TRBD2 (6 bases). CDR1 MGHRA and CDR2 YSYEKL come from the germline V gene. The CDR3 length is 18 residues. Between the trimmed V and J ends, which lost 1 base and 0 bases, there was a span of 16 bases. CDR3 sequence (DNA): TGCGCCAGCAGCCAAGCCGCCCTTGGGGGGATCTCCTACAATGAGCAGTTCTTC. Translation gives CASSQAALGGISYNEQFF.

This chain connects TRBV25-1 to TRBJ1-2, with 8 bases identical to TRBD1. The CDR3 runs to 16 residues. The ends lost 1 base at V and 0 bases at J; junction bases unmatched: 4. CDR1 and CDR2 (germline): MGHDK, SYGVNS. For the CDR3, the DNA is TGTGCCAGCAGTGAATTTGGGACAGGAGCTAACTATGGCTACACCTTC. This encodes CASSEFGTGANYGYTF.